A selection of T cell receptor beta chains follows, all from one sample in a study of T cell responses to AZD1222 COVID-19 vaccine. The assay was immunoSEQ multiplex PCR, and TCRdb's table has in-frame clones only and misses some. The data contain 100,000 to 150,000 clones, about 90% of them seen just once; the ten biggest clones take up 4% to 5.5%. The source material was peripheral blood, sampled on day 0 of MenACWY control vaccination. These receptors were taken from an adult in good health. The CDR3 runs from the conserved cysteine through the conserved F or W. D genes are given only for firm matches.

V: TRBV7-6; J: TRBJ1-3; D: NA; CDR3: CASSPATRGSSGNTIYF; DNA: TGTGCCAGCAGTCCCGCCACCCGGGGGAGCTCTGGAAACACCATATATTTT
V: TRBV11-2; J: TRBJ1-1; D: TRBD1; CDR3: CASSPVRSGGNTEAFF; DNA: TGTGCCAGCAGCCCGGTTAGGTCAGGGGGGAACACTGAAGCTTTCTTT
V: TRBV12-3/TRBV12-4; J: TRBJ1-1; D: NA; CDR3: CASSLSGTEAFF; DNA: TGTGCCAGCAGTTTATCCGGGACCGAAGCTTTCTTT
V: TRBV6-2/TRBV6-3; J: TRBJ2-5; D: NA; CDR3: CASSRRELETQYF; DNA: TGTGCCAGCAGTCGCCGGGAGTTGGAGACCCAGTACTTC
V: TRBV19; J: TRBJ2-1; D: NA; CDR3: CASSIDSLATYNEQFF; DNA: TGTGCCAGTAGTATAGATAGTCTAGCGACGTACAATGAGCAGTTCTTC
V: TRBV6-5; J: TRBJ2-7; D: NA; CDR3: CASSYSMAGDEQYF; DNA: TGTGCCAGCAGTTACTCGATGGCCGGGGACGAGCAGTACTTC
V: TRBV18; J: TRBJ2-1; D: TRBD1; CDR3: CASSTDRDEQFF; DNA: TGTGCCAGCTCAACGGACAGGGATGAGCAGTTCTTC
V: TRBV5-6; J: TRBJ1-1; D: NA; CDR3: CASSFGPTPIEAFF; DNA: TGTGCCAGCAGCTTCGGACCTACCCCCATTGAAGCTTTCTTT
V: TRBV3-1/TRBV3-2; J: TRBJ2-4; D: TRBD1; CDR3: CASSLKHPLGQGAKNIQYF; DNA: TGTGCCAGCAGCCTCAAGCACCCTCTCGGACAGGGGGCCAAAAACATTCAGTACTTC
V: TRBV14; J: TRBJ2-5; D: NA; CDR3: CASSQEKETQYF; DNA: TGTGCCAGCAGCCAAGAAAAAGAGACCCAGTACTTC
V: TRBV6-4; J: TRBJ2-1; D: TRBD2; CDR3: CASSTLAGGLNEQFF; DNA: TGTGCCAGCAGTACTCTAGCGGGAGGGCTGAATGAGCAGTTCTTC
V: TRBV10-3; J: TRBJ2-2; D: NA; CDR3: CAISLRGDTGELFF; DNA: TGTGCCATCAGCCTGAGAGGGGACACCGGGGAGCTGTTTTTT
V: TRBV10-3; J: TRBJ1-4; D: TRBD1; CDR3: CAMSQGATNEKLFF; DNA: TGTGCCATGAGTCAGGGGGCTACTAATGAAAAACTGTTTTTT
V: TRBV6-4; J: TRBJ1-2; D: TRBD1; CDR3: CASSDNRGYGYTF; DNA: TGTGCCAGCAGTGACAACAGGGGCTATGGCTACACCTTC
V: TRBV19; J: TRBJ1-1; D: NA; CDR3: CASSIGDAYEAFF; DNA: TGTGCCAGTAGTATAGGGGACGCCTATGAAGCTTTCTTT
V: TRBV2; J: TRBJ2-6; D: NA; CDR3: CAATPPGANVLTF; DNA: TGTGCCGCCACTCCACCCGGGGCCAACGTCCTGACTTTC
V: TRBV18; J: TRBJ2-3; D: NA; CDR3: CASSPASDGTQYF; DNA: TGTGCCAGCTCACCAGCTAGCGACGGTACGCAGTATTTT
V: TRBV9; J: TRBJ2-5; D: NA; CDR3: CASSVSSGQETQYF; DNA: TGTGCCAGCAGCGTATCTTCAGGACAAGAGACCCAGTACTTC
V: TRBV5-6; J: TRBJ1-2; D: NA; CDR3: CASSLGDRNYGYTF; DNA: TGTGCCAGCAGCTTGGGAGACAGAAACTATGGCTACACCTTC
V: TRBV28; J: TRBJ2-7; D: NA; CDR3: CASNSLRRVSSYEQYF; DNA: TGTGCCAGCAACTCTCTGCGTCGCGTCAGCTCCTACGAGCAGTACTTC
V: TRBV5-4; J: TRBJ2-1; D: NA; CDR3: CASSPDSSYNEQFF; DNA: TGTGCCAGCAGCCCGGACAGCTCCTACAATGAGCAGTTCTTC
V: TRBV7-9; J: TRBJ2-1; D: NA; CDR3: CASSLQGYNEQFF; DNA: TGTGCCAGCAGCTTACAGGGGTACAATGAGCAGTTCTTC
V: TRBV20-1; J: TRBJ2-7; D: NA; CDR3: CSASRVGSPYEQYF; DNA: TGCAGTGCTAGTCGCGTCGGGAGCCCCTACGAGCAGTACTTC
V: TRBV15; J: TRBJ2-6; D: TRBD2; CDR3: CATSGGDSGANVLTF; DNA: TGTGCCACCAGCGGGGGGGACTCTGGGGCCAACGTCCTGACTTTC
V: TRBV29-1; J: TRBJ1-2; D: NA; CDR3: CSVGGTYGYTF; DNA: TGCAGCGTTGGTGGCACCTATGGCTACACCTTC